This T cell receptor beta chain was observed in a study of blood T cell repertoires in COVID-19. V lost 5 bases and J lost 4; bases outside the gene matches: 2. The germline gives CDR1 LGHDT, CDR2 YNNKEL (reference sequence). The CDR3 has 13 residues. The repertoire was sequenced with immunoSEQ multiplex PCR; TCRdb's copy has only in-frame clones and lacks some. In the table there are about 270,000 clones, about 87% of which are singletons. Specimen: PBMCs or T cells enriched from blood (not recorded which). V is TRBV3-1 (or the pseudogene TRBV3-2) and J is TRBJ2-3; 8 nucleotides match TRBD1. This receptor was taken from a woman aged 30 to 39 with acute COVID-19. CDR3 loop: CASSSGGADTQYF. The CDR3 region has the DNA TGTGCCAGCAGCTCAGGGGGCGCAGATACGCAGTATTTT.